These 24 T cell receptor beta chains originate from one sample sequenced in a study of blood T cells in healthy people across ages. With a J-beta primer mix and a sample-barcoded 5' primer, a second PCR ran about 7 to 12 cycles. TCRdb reprocessed the 5' RACE reads with MiXCR, giving one entry per CDR3 protein. The sample shows 650,000 to 950,000 distinct CDR3 sequences, roughly 44% of them seen only once. Sequencing used blood. These receptors were collected from a man aged 60-69 years in good health.

This clonotype was observed a handful of times. This chain joins TRBV14 and TRBJ1-4; a weak D match, TRBD1 (6 bases). This CDR3 is 14 amino acids long. Per germline, CDR1 SGHDN and CDR2 FVKESK. The V end lost 1 base, the J end lost 8 bases, and 11 bases lay between the germline ends. The CDR3 DNA follows: TGTGCCAGCAGCCAAGTCGGGGGCAGCGAAAAACTGTTTTTT. This sequence encodes CASSQVGGSEKLFF.

The CDR3, as DNA: TGCAGTGCTTCCGAGCGGGGATACATCTCCGAGCAGTACTTC. This sequence encodes CSASERGYISEQYF. The rearrangement links TRBV20-1 to TRBJ2-4; 7 nucleotides agree with TRBD2. TRBJ2-7 explains the end of the DNA better; the J call may be wrong. The CDR3 is 14 amino acids. Germline assignment: CDR1 DFQATT and CDR2 SNEGSKA (reference sequence).

The chain uses TRBV3-1 and TRBJ1-6; TRBD1 is a possible D gene (5 bases). CDR3 length equals 14 residues. V was shortened by 4 bases and J by 7 bases, with 11 bases between the two germline ends. Germline values: CDR1 LGHDT, CDR2 YNNKEL (reference sequence). CDR3 loop: CASSPKNRNSPLHF. The DNA of the CDR3 is TGTGCCAGCAGCCCAAAAAACAGGAATTCACCCCTCCACTTT.

This clonotype was counted only a few times. The chain joins TRBV27 to TRBJ2-2, with 11 nucleotides matching TRBD1. This CDR3 spans 17 amino acids. Germline loops: CDR1 MNHEY, CDR2 SMNVEV (reference sequence). V lost 5 bases to trimming and J lost 9 bases; unmatched junction nucleotides: 14. CDR3 sequence reads: CASSGGTGGRVGRELFF. The DNA for the CDR3 is TGTGCCAGCAGTGGAGGGACAGGGGGAAGGGTAGGCCGGGAGCTGTTTTTT.

The gene calls are TRBV7-2 and TRBJ2-1, with D unclear. Germline V gene lookup returns CDR1 SGHTA and CDR2 FQGNSA. CDR3 length equals 15 residues. V was clipped by 7 bases and J by 4 bases, with 17 bases between them. The chain's CDR3 is CASTLVETPYNEQFF. CDR3 nucleotide sequence: TGTGCCAGCACCCTGGTAGAGACGCCGTACAATGAGCAGTTCTTC. Full variable domain (missing parts from reference TRBV7-2 and TRBJ2-1): GAGVSQSPSNKVTEKGKDVELRCDPISGHTALYWYRQSLGQGLEFLIYFQGNSAPDKSGLPSDRFSAERTGGSVSTLTIQRTQQEDSAVYLCASTLVETPYNEQFFGPGTRLTVL.

V is TRBV20-1 and J is TRBJ2-5; D possibly corresponds to TRBD1 (6 bases). V shed 1 base and J shed 4 bases, with 13 bases lying between them. The germline V gene has CDR1 DFQATT and CDR2 SNEGSKA (reference sequence). The CDR3 is 14 amino acids. In DNA form, the CDR3 reads TGCAGTGCTAGAGGGTGGACAGAGAGAGAGACCCAGTACTTC. Translation: CSARGWTERETQYF.

With regard to this clonotype: A read error is possible here, since a much larger clone lies one base away. The CDR3 sequence is CASGLPGQGPPVGGYTF. As DNA, the CDR3 is TGTGCCAGCGGTTTACCGGGACAGGGTCCCCCTGTTGGTGGCTACACCTTC. The V gene is TRBV28, the J gene TRBJ1-2; 9 nucleotides agree with TRBD1. This CDR3 has 17 residues. Germline V gives CDR1 MDHEN, CDR2 SYDVKM.

This clonotype was seen more than once but under ten times. The genes are TRBV12-3 or TRBV12-4 and TRBJ2-2, with 9 bases identical to TRBD1. The trim removed 3 bases at V and 3 bases at J, leaving 2 bases unmatched. CDR3 length: 15 amino acids. In DNA form, the CDR3 reads TGTGCCAGCAGTTTTAGGGACAGGGACACCGGGGAGCTGTTTTTT. Translated, it gives CASSFRDRDTGELFF.

This clonotype came up a few times. The chain combines TRBV5-6 with TRBJ2-7, with a possible D match to TRBD1 (6 bases). Trimming stripped 2 bases from V and 1 base from J, with 10 bases between. The V gene's germline CDR1 is SGHDT and CDR2 YYEEEE. The CDR3 loop spans 14 amino acids. CDR3 loop: CASSFADRSYEQYF. The CDR3 DNA follows: TGTGCCAGCAGCTTCGCAGACAGGTCCTACGAGCAGTACTTC.

This clonotype was found many times. The rearrangement joins TRBV6-2 or TRBV6-3 to TRBJ2-1; 10 bases align to TRBD2. Trimming at V came to 2 bases and at J to 7 bases, leaving 11 bases not matched to a gene. CDR1 is MNHEY and CDR2 is SVGEGT in the germline V gene. CDR3 length: 17 residues. In DNA form, the CDR3 reads TGTGCCAGCAGTTACCTCGCTAGCGGGGGCGCTTCTAATGAGCAGTTCTTC. The encoded protein is CASSYLASGGASNEQFF.

The J gene is TRBJ2-1, the V gene TRBV6-2 or TRBV6-3, with D perhaps matching TRBD2 (5 bases). Germline V gives CDR1 MNHEY, CDR2 SVGEGT. This CDR3 contains 14 residues. V shed 7 bases and J shed 12 bases, with 22 bases lying between them. The CDR3 region has the DNA TGTGCCAGCACCAACGATAAGGGAGTCACTGGGCAGTTCTTC. Translating it yields CASTNDKGVTGQFF.

The V and J genes are TRBV6-5 and TRBJ2-2; 9 bases fit TRBD1. V was clipped by 6 bases and J by 7 bases; unmatched bases: 9. The CDR3 loop spans 15 amino acids. Germline loops: CDR1 MNHEY, CDR2 SVGAGI. The CDR3 sequence: CASRAGTGLIGELFF. CDR3 in DNA: TGTGCCAGCAGGGCCGGGACAGGGCTAATCGGGGAGCTGTTTTTT.

The chain joins TRBV7-2 to TRBJ2-2; D uncertain. The ends were cut back, 4 bases at V and 0 bases at J, with 12 bases in the middle. The CDR3 runs 16 residues. Germline V gene lookup returns CDR1 SGHTA and CDR2 FQGNSA. The CDR3 spells CASSSNSRTNTGELFF. CDR3 sequence (DNA): TGTGCCAGCAGCTCCAACTCACGGACGAACACCGGGGAGCTGTTTTTT.

The chain carries TRBV14 and TRBJ2-3, with D possibly matching TRBD1 (6 bases). The CDR3 sequence is 16 residues long. Trimming cost V 4 bases and J 5 bases, with 19 bases left between them. Germline CDR1 and CDR2: SGHDN and FVKESK. The CDR3 DNA is TGTGCCAGCAGCCGGACGGGGTACAGGGAAGGAGATACGCAGTATTTT. Amino acids: CASSRTGYREGDTQYF.

The rearrangement links TRBV14 to TRBJ2-3; TRBD2 matches at 12 bases. V shed 2 bases, J shed 3 bases, and the junction held 12 bases outside the gene matches. CDR3 length: 19 residues. The germline V gene encodes CDR1 SGHDN and CDR2 FVKESK. In DNA, the CDR3 is TGTGCCAGCAGCCAATCCCTAGCGGGGGGGCTGGACGGTACAGATACGCAGTATTTT. As protein: CASSQSLAGGLDGTDTQYF. The whole variable domain, filled in from reference TRBV14 and TRBJ2-3, reads EAGVTQFPSHSVIEKGQTVTLRCDPISGHDNLYWYRRVMGKEIKFLLHFVKESKQDESGMPNNRFLAERTGGTYSTLKVQPAELEDSGVYFCASSQSLAGGLDGTDTQYFGPGTRLTVL.

The rearrangement uses TRBV12-3 or TRBV12-4 and TRBJ2-4; no firm D call. The CDR3 is 17 amino acids. V lost 7 bases, J lost 0 bases, and 19 bases lay in between. The CDR3 here is CASKSLGVKGAKNIQYF. DNA for the CDR3: TGTGCCAGCAAGAGTTTAGGCGTAAAAGGAGCCAAAAACATTCAGTACTTC.

Worth noting for this clonotype: An end of the junction differs from the germline gene, which may be a read error. The chain has TRBV7-9 and TRBJ2-1, with 9 nucleotides matching TRBD1. The CDR3 consists of 15 residues. CDR1 and CDR2 from the germline V gene are SEHNR and FQNEAQ (reference sequence). CDR3 sequence (DNA): TGTGCCAGCAGCTTGGGACAGGGATCCTACACTGAGCAGTTCTTC. The encoded protein is CASSLGQGSYTEQFF.

Of note for this clonotype: A much larger clone lies one base from this, so it may be a read error. The chain carries TRBV6-6 and TRBJ2-7; TRBD1 agrees at 10 bases. From germline, CDR1 is MNHNY and CDR2 SVGAGI (reference sequence). The CDR3 has 14 residues. The DNA for the CDR3 is TGTGCCGGCAGTTCCGGGACAGGGGTCTACGAGCAGTACTTC. It is translated as CAGSSGTGVYEQYF.

This clonotype turned up a few times. This chain uses TRBV11-1 with TRBJ2-7; 10 bases fit TRBD1. This CDR3 has 15 amino acids. V was clipped by 2 bases and J by 5 bases; unmatched bases: 6. Germline CDR1 reads SGHAT; CDR2 reads FQDESV (reference sequence). Here the CDR3 DNA reads TGTGCCAGCAGCTTATCAGGGACAGGGGACGACGAGCAGTACTTC. This sequence encodes CASSLSGTGDDEQYF.

CDR3 residues: CASSSTMAYNEQFF. DNA of the CDR3: TGTGCCAGCAGCTCCACCATGGCGTACAATGAGCAGTTCTTC. This rearrangement joins TRBV7-9 to TRBJ2-1; D unclear. The V gene's germline CDR1 is SEHNR and CDR2 FQNEAQ (reference sequence). V shed 4 bases and J shed 4 bases, with 11 bases lying between them. This CDR3 comprises 14 residues.

The chain uses TRBV30 and TRBJ2-1, with 9 bases lining up with TRBD1. The V gene's germline CDR1 is GTSNPN and CDR2 SVGIG (reference sequence). The CDR3 sequence is 12 residues long. J gave up 6 bases and V 7 bases, and 4 bases lay outside the gene matches. The DNA of the CDR3 is TGTGCCTCCGGGACAGGGACCAATGAGCAGTTCTTC. It specifies CASGTGTNEQFF.

The chain combines TRBV5-1 with TRBJ1-2, with D uncertain. The V gene lost 5 bases and the J gene lost 7 bases, with 18 bases spanning the gap. The germline CDR1 and CDR2 sequences are SGHRS and YFSETQ. The CDR3 is 14 amino acids. DNA for the CDR3: TGCGCCAGCAGGGACCTGGTAGGGTCGGGTGGCTACACCTTC. Translated, it gives CASRDLVGSGGYTF.

This clonotype was observed a few times. The chain recombines TRBV11-2 with TRBJ1-5; TRBD1 agrees at 7 bases. This CDR3 spans 16 amino acids. CDR1 is SGHAT and CDR2 is FQNNGV in the germline V gene. V was pared by 1 base and J by 9 bases, with 12 bases of the junction left unmatched. CDR3 protein: CASSLGMGQPPGPQHF. CDR3 nucleotides: TGTGCCAGCAGCTTAGGCATGGGACAGCCCCCGGGGCCCCAGCATTTT.

This clonotype was seen only a few times. In DNA form, the CDR3 reads TGTGCCAGCAGTTTAGAGGGAAAAATTCAGTACTTC. Encoded protein: CASSLEGKIQYF. This chain joins TRBV12-3 or TRBV12-4 and TRBJ2-4; D unclear. The CDR3 extends over 12 amino acids. Trimming removed 1 base at V and 10 bases at J, with 8 bases between.